Each of the 11 T cell receptor beta chains below was sequenced from the same sample in a study of tissue T cells after allogeneic stem cell transplantation. The data were produced by immunoSEQ multiplex PCR, yet TCRdb's version contains in-frame clones alone and is incomplete. The sample shows more than 5,500 clones, around 45% of them seen only once. Time point noted: mouse harvest day 14 after allogeneic transplant. The graft held 10^6 splenic CD5+ T cells and 10^7 T-cell-depleted bone marrow cells. Sequencing used gut tissue. The receptor set was obtained from a female BALB/c mouse given C57BL/6 T cells with graft-versus-host disease after an allogeneic hematopoietic cell transplant.

This clone was counted once. Mouse gene names apply. Read coverage stops 1 residue before the CDR3 terminus; the germline J gene supplies the remainder. The J gene is TRBJ1-1, the V gene TRBV26; the match to TRBD1 covers 7 bases. Trimming removed 4 bases from V and 5 bases from J; junction bases left unmatched: 1. The CDR3 is 12 residues long. The germline CDR1 and CDR2 sequences are KGHPV and FQNQEV (reference sequence). Partial CDR3 DNA: TGTGCCAGCAGTCGGACAGGTACAGAAGTCTTC. Protein product: CASSRTGTEVF. From start to end, the CDR3 is CASSRTGTEVFF.

With respect to this clone: Mouse gene names and germline throughout. The read ends 1 residue before the CDR3 terminus; that terminus is restored from the germline J gene. V and J are TRBV26 and TRBJ1-3; a possible D gene is TRBD1 (5 bases). The CDR3 extends over 14 amino acids. CDR1 and CDR2 (germline): KGHPV, FQNQEV (reference sequence). Trimming pared 6 bases from V and 0 bases from J, leaving 9 bases between. CDR3 in amino acids: CASSGHYSGNTLYF. The covered CDR3 bases are TGTGCCAGCAGCGGACACTATTCTGGAAATACGCTCTAT.

This clone is categorized as medium-sized. Any gene name here is a mouse gene name. Coverage ceases 1 residue before the CDR3 finishes, and the germline J gene fills in the end. This chain connects TRBV13-1 to TRBJ2-7; no clear D gene. The germline CDR1 and CDR2 sequences are NSHNY and SYGAGN. V was pared by 2 bases and J by 4 bases, with 7 bases between. This CDR3 is built from 12 residues. The CDR3 spells CASSEWVYEQYF. Partial CDR3 DNA: TGTGCCAGCAGTGAATGGGTTTATGAACAGTAC.

Worth noting for this clone: Genes and germline are mouse. Read coverage stops 1 residue before the CDR3 terminus; the germline J gene supplies the remainder. The J gene is TRBJ1-2, the V gene TRBV26; D is uncertain. There are 14 residues in the CDR3. Germline CDR1 and CDR2: KGHPV and FQNQEV (reference sequence). V was cut by 4 bases and J by 4 bases, with 13 bases left in between. Partial CDR3 DNA: TGTGCCAGCAGTCGCCACCGTCCAACCTCCGACTACACC. Its translation is CASSRHRPTSDYT. The whole CDR3 protein reads CASSRHRPTSDYTF. The full variable domain, in which reference TRBV26 and TRBJ1-2 provide the parts outside the CDR3, is NSKVIQTPRYLVKGQGQKAKMRCIPEKGHPVVFWYQQNKNNEFKFLINFQNQEVLQQIDMTEKRFSAECPSNSPCSLEIQSSEAGDSALYLCASSRHRPTSDYTFGSGTRLLVI.

This clone was picked up a small number of times. The germline and genes are mouse ones. The CDR3 extends 1 residue past the end of the read, so its final part is completed from the germline J gene. The gene calls are TRBV12-2 and TRBJ2-7, with 7 bases that match TRBD1. CDR1 and CDR2 from the germline V gene are SGHLS and HYDKME. The V segment lost 3 bases and the J segment 4 bases; nucleotides outside the gene matches: 5. CDR3 length: 13 amino acids. Here the CDR3 reads CASSSGTVYEQYF. The covered CDR3 bases are TGTGCCAGCTCTTCCGGGACAGTATATGAACAGTAC.

About this clone: The genes are named according to mouse. The read terminates 1 residue before the CDR3 end, so the remaining end is supplied by the germline J gene. The V call is TRBV26, the J call TRBJ2-2; the match to TRBD1 covers 7 bases. V lost 4 bases, J lost 4 bases, and 3 bases stayed unmatched. The CDR3 extends over 14 amino acids. CDR1 and CDR2 from the germline V gene are KGHPV and FQNQEV (reference sequence). The part of the CDR3 DNA that was read is TGTGCCAGCAGTCCACAGGGGACCACCGGGCAGCTCTAC. This codes for CASSPQGTTGQLY. The CDR3 in its entirety is CASSPQGTTGQLYF. The complete variable domain, with remaining parts taken from reference TRBV26 and TRBJ2-2, reads NSKVIQTPRYLVKGQGQKAKMRCIPEKGHPVVFWYQQNKNNEFKFLINFQNQEVLQQIDMTEKRFSAECPSNSPCSLEIQSSEAGDSALYLCASSPQGTTGQLYFGEGSKLTVL.

For this clone: Gene names denote mouse genes. From the germline J gene comes the end of the CDR3, since the read stops 1 residue before it. The chain couples TRBV26 to TRBJ2-5; no reliable D call. The germline V gene has CDR1 KGHPV and CDR2 FQNQEV (reference sequence). With 5 bases removed from V and 0 bases from J, the gap between germline ends came to 9 bases. The CDR3 has 14 residues. Partial CDR3 DNA: TGTGCCAGCAGTGGAGGGATTAACCAAGACACCCAGTAC. Translated, it gives CASSGGINQDTQY. From start to end, the CDR3 is CASSGGINQDTQYF.

In the case of this clone: Here the gene names and germline are mouse. Read data end 1 residue before the CDR3 end; the end is taken from the germline J gene. The J gene is TRBJ2-1, the V gene TRBV5, with 10 bases lining up with TRBD2. The germline CDR1 and CDR2 sequences are LGHNA and YNLKQL (reference sequence). This CDR3 contains 15 residues. Trimming cost V 1 base and J 4 bases; bases outside gene matches: 1. The CDR3 is CASSQGTGGYAEQFF. The sequenced CDR3 bases are TGTGCCAGCAGCCAAGGGACTGGGGGATATGCTGAGCAGTTC.

About this clone: Gene names denote mouse genes. With the read ending 1 residue before the CDR3 end, the germline J gene is used to fill in that end. V and J are TRBV26 and TRBJ1-4; no definite D call. V dropped 4 bases and J dropped 0 bases, with 6 bases sitting between them. CDR3 length: 14 amino acids. Per the germline V gene, CDR1 is KGHPV and CDR2 is FQNQEV (reference sequence). The CDR3 here is CASSRGISNERLFF. Incomplete CDR3 DNA: TGTGCCAGCAGTCGAGGAATTTCCAACGAAAGATTATTT.

Within the sample, this clone is medium-sized. The gene names here belong to mouse. The read halts 1 residue ahead of the CDR3 end, with the missing end drawn from the germline J gene. This rearrangement joins TRBV23 to TRBJ2-7; the table's D call, TRBD1, was not checked against the DNA. CDR1 is KGHTA, CDR2 FQNQQP, per germline. This CDR3 has 14 residues. CDR3 DNA, as far as it was read: TGCTCCAGCAGTCGTCCCGGGACAGGGGAGGAACAGTAC. Residues: CSSSRPGTGEEQY. The full-length CDR3 reads as CSSSRPGTGEEQYF. Full variable domain (rest looked up from reference TRBV23 and TRBJ2-7): DAAVTQKPRYLIKMKGQEAEMKCIPEKGHTAVFWYQQKQSKELKFLIYFQNQQPLDQIDMVKERFSAVCPSSSLCSLGIRTCEAEDSALYLCSSSRPGTGEEQYFGPGTRLTVL.

In its sample, this clone was seen a few times. Mouse gene names and germline throughout. CDR3 residues: CASSPTGGASAETLYF. The part of the CDR3 DNA that was read is TGTGCCAGCAGCCCGACTGGGGGGGCTAGTGCAGAAACGCTGTAT. The chain combines TRBV4 with TRBJ2-3; 12 nucleotides match TRBD2. The CDR3 end lies 1 residue beyond the end of the read and is filled in from the germline J gene. The germline CDR1 and CDR2 sequences are LGHDT and YNNKQL (reference sequence). The CDR3 sequence is 16 residues long. Losses at the gene ends were 5 bases for V and 0 bases for J; bases not matched to a gene: 3.